This TCR beta chain originates from a study of radiation and T cells in renal cell carcinoma. Whole-study context: Nephrectomy followed 15 Gy stereotactic body radiation by 4 weeks. General study points: Baseline intratumoral clonotype presence is unknown without pretreatment biopsies. In blood, top tumor clones expanded by 2 weeks, shrinking by 4.

The CDR3 is made up of 14 amino acids. The germline V gene encodes CDR1 SGHDT and CDR2 YYEEEE. The V gene lost 1 base and the J gene lost 3 bases, with 10 bases spanning the gap. Indicated time point: blood 2 weeks post-SBRT. Specified treatment: 15 Gy SBRT to primary tumor, nephrectomy 4 weeks later. The tumor was a clear cell renal cell carcinoma. Libraries were prepared by immunoSEQ multiplex PCR; TCRdb keeps only in-frame clonotypes and omits some of them. The sample has 100,000 to 150,000 clones, around four fifths seen once. As regards this clone: The target antigen is unknown.

The rearrangement joins TRBV5-6 to TRBJ1-1; D unclear. The sample in question was blood, obtained from a patient whose treatment included radiotherapy and nephrectomy. This clonotype originated in a woman aged 55-69 years with renal cell carcinoma. CDR3: CASSLRVRYTEAFF. The DNA for the CDR3 is TGTGCCAGCAGCTTGAGGGTCCGCTACACTGAAGCTTTCTTT.